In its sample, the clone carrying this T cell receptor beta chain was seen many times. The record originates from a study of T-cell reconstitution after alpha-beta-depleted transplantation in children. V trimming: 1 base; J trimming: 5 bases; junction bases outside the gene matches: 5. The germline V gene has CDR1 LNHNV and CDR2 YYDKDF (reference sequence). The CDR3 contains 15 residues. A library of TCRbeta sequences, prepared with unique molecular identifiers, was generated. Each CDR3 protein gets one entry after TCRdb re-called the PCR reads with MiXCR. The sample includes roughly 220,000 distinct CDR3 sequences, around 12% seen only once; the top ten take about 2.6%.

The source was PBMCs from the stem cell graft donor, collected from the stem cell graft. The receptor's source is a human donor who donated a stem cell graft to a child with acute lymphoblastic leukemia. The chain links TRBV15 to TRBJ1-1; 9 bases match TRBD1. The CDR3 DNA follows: TGTGCCACCAGCAGAGCTACAGGGGGCAGGACTGAAGCTTTCTTT. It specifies CATSRATGGRTEAFF.